The next 21 T cell receptor beta chains were all read from a single sample in a study of graft-versus-host responses after intestinal transplantation (dated by TCRdb to about 2021). These receptors lack a known antigen. Library preparation used the immunoSEQ multiplex PCR assay. The clones in this table, taken by TCRdb from immuneACCESS, are in-frame only. Not every clone is retained; where verified, under half of the shortfall comes from an unresolved V gene, and the cause of the rest is unknown. The sample includes some 85,000 clones, with roughly 84% observed a single time. More than 7% of the sample goes to the ten largest clones. The time point label of this sample denotes: cells obtained before transplantation from donor or recipient. The material was unstimulated CD8+ T cells sorted from spleen or lymph node cells, obtained before transplant. These receptor sequences come from a human donor who was the organ donor for an intestinal transplant.

The chain has TRBV5-1 and TRBJ2-5; no clear D. The last part of the DNA fits TRBJ2-7 better; the J call may be wrong. This CDR3 region has 15 residues. Germline CDR1 is SGHRS and CDR2 is YFSETQ. CDR3 nucleotides: TGCGCCAGCAGCCCCCGTATGGGGTTTAACGGCGAGCAGTACTTC. It yields the protein CASSPRMGFNGEQYF.

This clone showed up just once. The rearrangement uses TRBV7-9 and TRBJ2-7; tentatively, D is TRBD1 (6 bases). The CDR3 covers 15 residues. In germline, CDR1 is SEHNR, CDR2 FQNEAQ (reference sequence). V lost 3 bases and J 3 bases, leaving 15 bases between the germline ends. CDR3 region: CASSFGYREHYEQYF. The CDR3 DNA follows: TGTGCCAGCAGCTTCGGGTACAGGGAACACTACGAGCAGTACTTC.

Here the CDR3 reads CASSPGTGAQPQHF. CDR3 nucleotides: TGCGCCAGCAGCCCCGGGACAGGTGCTCAGCCCCAGCATTTT. V is TRBV5-1 and J is TRBJ1-5; 8 nucleotides agree with TRBD1. Germline V lookup: CDR1 SGHRS, CDR2 YFSETQ. This CDR3 region has 14 residues. After removal of 4 bases from V and 6 bases from J, the junction contained 6 bases not matched to a gene.

This chain connects TRBV28 to TRBJ1-1; no reliable D call. The germline V gene encodes CDR1 MDHEN and CDR2 SYDVKM. V lost 2 bases to trimming and J lost 11 bases, with 18 bases between them. CDR3 length: 14 residues. As DNA, the CDR3 is TGTGCCAGCAGTTTACCTTATCATCCCTTGGGGGCTTTCTTT. The encoded protein is CASSLPYHPLGAFF.

The CDR3 DNA sequence: TGTGCCAGCAGTTATCACAGGGGCTACGAGCAGTACTTC. Translation gives CASSYHRGYEQYF. The rearrangement links TRBV27 to TRBJ2-7, with 7 bases aligning to TRBD1. Germline values: CDR1 MNHEY, CDR2 SMNVEV (reference sequence). The CDR3 has 13 amino acids. Trimming at V came to 4 bases and at J to 3 bases, leaving 3 bases not matched to a gene.

The gene calls are TRBV19 and TRBJ1-1, with TRBD1 identical over 8 bases. The J segment lost 5 bases and the V segment lost 5 bases, leaving 10 bases of the junction unmatched. Germline CDR1 LNHDA, CDR2 SQIVND (reference sequence). The CDR3 is made up of 15 amino acids. The DNA of the CDR3 is TGTGCCAGTAGTTTCGACAGGGGTCAGGGAACTGAAGCTTTCTTT. Residues: CASSFDRGQGTEAFF. Filled out from reference TRBV19 and TRBJ1-1, the complete variable domain reads DGGITQSPKYLFRKEGQNVTLSCEQNLNHDAMYWYRQDPGQGLRLIYYSQIVNDFQKGDIAEGYSVSREKKESFPLTVTSAQKNPTAFYLCASSFDRGQGTEAFFGQGTRLTVV.

This clone was seen just once. V usage is TRBV5-5 and J usage is TRBJ2-1, with no clear D. CDR3 length: 12 residues. Trimming took 5 bases from V and 7 from J, leaving 10 bases between them. From germline, CDR1 is SGHKS and CDR2 YYEKEE (reference sequence). The chain's CDR3 is CASSGWSNEQFF. CDR3 DNA: TGTGCCAGCAGTGGATGGAGTAATGAGCAGTTCTTC. Looking up the rest from reference TRBV5-5 and TRBJ2-1 gives the full variable domain: DAGVTQSPTHLIKTRGQQVTLRCSPISGHKSVSWYQQVLGQGPQFIFQYYEKEERGRGNFPDRFSARQFPNYSSELNVNALLLGDSALYLCASSGWSNEQFFGPGTRLTVL.

The table lists this clone with a count of one. This chain joins TRBV27 and TRBJ2-5, with unresolved D. Trimming left V 1 base short and J 4 bases short, with 13 bases between. The CDR3 covers 15 residues. The germline CDR1 and CDR2 sequences are MNHEY and SMNVEV (reference sequence). DNA of the CDR3: TGTGCCAGCAGTTTATTAGATGGGTTTCGAGAGACCCAGTACTTC. Its translation is CASSLLDGFRETQYF.

The CDR3: CASSYRDTHTEAFF. CDR3 sequence (DNA): TGCGCCAGCAGTTACCGGGACACCCACACTGAAGCTTTCTTT. The chain couples TRBV5-1 to TRBJ1-1; D is possibly TRBD1 (6 bases). The CDR3 is 14 residues long. Deletions cut 5 bases from V and 3 bases from J, with 14 bases between. The germline V gene has CDR1 SGHRS and CDR2 YFSETQ.

The chain carries TRBV5-8 and TRBJ2-7; no clear D. Looked up from germline, CDR1 is SGHTS and CDR2 is YDEGEE. V lost 7 bases and J lost 0, with 14 bases in between. The CDR3 loop spans 14 amino acids. The CDR3 DNA sequence: TGTGCCAGCGACGCCGACGTTTACTCCTACGAGCAGTACTTC. Its protein is CASDADVYSYEQYF.

The rearrangement uses TRBV9 and TRBJ1-1, with D possibly being TRBD1 (5 bases). The CDR3 extends over 14 amino acids. V shed 4 bases and J shed 4 bases, with 14 bases lying between them. Per the germline V gene, CDR1 is SGDLS and CDR2 is YYNGEE. The CDR3, as DNA: TGTGCCAGCAGCCCTGGGGGGATTGGCACTGAAGCTTTCTTT. This sequence encodes CASSPGGIGTEAFF.

The chain is built from TRBV4-1 and TRBJ1-5, with D unclear. Germline lookup yields CDR1 MGHRA and CDR2 YSYEKL. V dropped 4 bases and J dropped 0 bases, with 19 bases sitting between them. The CDR3 is 18 amino acids. The CDR3: CASSLYPPGTHSNQPQHF. The CDR3 DNA is TGCGCCAGCAGCCTTTACCCCCCGGGAACTCATAGCAATCAGCCCCAGCATTTT.

The rearrangement links TRBV27 to TRBJ1-2, with D unresolved. The CDR3 loop spans 15 amino acids. Germline values: CDR1 MNHEY, CDR2 SMNVEV (reference sequence). V lost 5 bases to trimming and J lost 5 bases, with 18 bases between them. CDR3 in DNA: TGTGCCAGCAGTCCCACCCCCGATGCCTTTTATGGCTACACCTTC. It is translated as CASSPTPDAFYGYTF.

Remarks on this clone: The sample carries other DNA sequences with the same CDR3. V gene TRBV9 combines with J gene TRBJ1-5; D gene unclear. Germline V gene lookup returns CDR1 SGDLS and CDR2 YYNGEE. Trimming stripped 3 bases from V and 4 bases from J, with 14 bases between. CDR3 length: 15 residues. CDR3: CASSADGGRNQPQHF. CDR3 in DNA: TGTGCCAGCAGCGCTGACGGTGGACGGAATCAGCCCCAGCATTTT.

The V gene is TRBV28, the J gene TRBJ1-2; tentatively, D is TRBD1 (6 bases). V lost 6 bases to trimming and J lost 4 bases, with 15 bases between them. CDR1 is MDHEN, CDR2 SYDVKM, per germline. CDR3 length: 14 amino acids. This CDR3 reads CASRPTGLGYGYTF. Here the CDR3 DNA reads TGTGCCAGCAGACCAACAGGGCTTGGCTATGGCTACACCTTC.

The chain links TRBV19 to TRBJ2-3; 7 nucleotides agree with TRBD1. Germline V gene lookup returns CDR1 LNHDA and CDR2 SQIVND (reference sequence). The CDR3 is made up of 16 amino acids. Germline trimming cut 4 bases from V and 2 bases from J; bases unmatched to any gene: 9. CDR3 DNA: TGTGCCAGTAGTAGAGGGGGCCACCTACTCACAGATACGCAGTATTTT. It is translated as CASSRGGHLLTDTQYF.

Concerning this clone itself: Relative to the germline gene, one junction end is altered; a read error may explain this. The rearrangement links TRBV7-9 to TRBJ1-1; possibly TRBD1 for D (6 bases). The CDR3 consists of 16 residues. The germline CDR1 and CDR2 sequences are SEHNR and FQNEAQ (reference sequence). CDR3 protein: CASNKGGASIGTEVFF. CDR3 sequence (DNA): TGTGCCAGCAACAAGGGGGGTGCGAGTATCGGCACTGAAGTTTTCTTT.

The chain couples TRBV28 to TRBJ2-5, with D tentatively TRBD2 (5 bases). Trimming cost V 6 bases and J 1 base, with 12 bases left between them. The CDR3 runs 14 residues. Germline CDR1 and CDR2: MDHEN and SYDVKM. CDR3 bases: TGTGCCAGCAGGAACCGGGAACTCCAAGAGACCCAGTACTTC. It translates to CASRNRELQETQYF. The full variable domain, with the rest looked up from reference TRBV28 and TRBJ2-5, is DVKVTQSSRYLVKRTGEKVFLECVQDMDHENMFWYRQDPGLGLRLIYFSYDVKMKEKGDIPEGYSVSREKKERFSLILESASTNQTSMYLCASRNRELQETQYFGPGTRLLVL.

The chain combines TRBV5-1 with TRBJ2-3; D is undetermined. Germline CDR1 reads SGHRS; CDR2 reads YFSETQ. Trimming removed 0 bases from V and 4 bases from J, with 15 bases in between. The CDR3 extends over 16 amino acids. Here the CDR3 reads CASSLVPDASPDTQYF. The CDR3 coding sequence is TGCGCCAGCAGCTTGGTTCCAGACGCGTCTCCAGATACGCAGTATTTT.

The chain has TRBV5-6 and TRBJ1-1, with D maybe TRBD1 (6 bases). The germline V and J ends were trimmed by 10 bases and 4 bases, with 17 bases remaining between them. Germline lookup yields CDR1 SGHDT and CDR2 YYEEEE. This CDR3 spans 13 amino acids. The CDR3 protein is CAGTDRLGTEAFF. CDR3 bases: TGTGCCGGAACCGACAGGCTGGGCACTGAAGCTTTCTTT.

V and J are TRBV7-9 and TRBJ2-5; D gene unclear. This CDR3 spans 14 amino acids. Trimming removed 5 bases at V and 2 bases at J, with 12 bases between. Germline V gene lookup returns CDR1 SEHNR and CDR2 FQNEAQ (reference sequence). The CDR3 DNA reads as TGTGCCAGCAGCCCCTCCGGCGTGCAAGAGACCCAGTACTTC. Amino acid sequence: CASSPSGVQETQYF.